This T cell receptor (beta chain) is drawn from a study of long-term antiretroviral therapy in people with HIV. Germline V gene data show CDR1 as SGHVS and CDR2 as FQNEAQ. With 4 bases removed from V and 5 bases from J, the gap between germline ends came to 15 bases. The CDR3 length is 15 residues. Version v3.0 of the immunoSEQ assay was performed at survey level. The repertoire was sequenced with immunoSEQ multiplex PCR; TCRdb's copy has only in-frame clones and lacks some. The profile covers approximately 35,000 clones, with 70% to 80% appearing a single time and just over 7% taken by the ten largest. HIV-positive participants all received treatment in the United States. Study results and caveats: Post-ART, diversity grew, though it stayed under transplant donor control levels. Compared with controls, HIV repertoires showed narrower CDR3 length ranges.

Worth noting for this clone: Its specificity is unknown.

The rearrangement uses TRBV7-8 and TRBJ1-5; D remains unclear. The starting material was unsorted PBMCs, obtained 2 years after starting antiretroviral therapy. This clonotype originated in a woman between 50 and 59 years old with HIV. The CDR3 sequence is CASSSFGIGHQPQHF. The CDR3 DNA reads TGTGCCAGCAGCTCTTTTGGGATTGGGCATCAGCCCCAGCATTTT.